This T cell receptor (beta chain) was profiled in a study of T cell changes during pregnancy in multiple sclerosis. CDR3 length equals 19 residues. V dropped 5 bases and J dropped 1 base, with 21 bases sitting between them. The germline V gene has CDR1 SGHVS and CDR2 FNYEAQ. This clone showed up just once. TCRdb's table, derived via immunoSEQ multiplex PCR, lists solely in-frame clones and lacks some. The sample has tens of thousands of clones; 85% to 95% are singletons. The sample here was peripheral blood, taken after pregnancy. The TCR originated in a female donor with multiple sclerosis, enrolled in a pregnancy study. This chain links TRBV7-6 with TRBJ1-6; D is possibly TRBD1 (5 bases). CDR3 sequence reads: CASSHQRQGSGSYNSPLHF. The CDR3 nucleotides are TGTGCCAGCAGCCATCAGAGGCAGGGCAGTGGGTCCTATAATTCACCCCTCCACTTT.